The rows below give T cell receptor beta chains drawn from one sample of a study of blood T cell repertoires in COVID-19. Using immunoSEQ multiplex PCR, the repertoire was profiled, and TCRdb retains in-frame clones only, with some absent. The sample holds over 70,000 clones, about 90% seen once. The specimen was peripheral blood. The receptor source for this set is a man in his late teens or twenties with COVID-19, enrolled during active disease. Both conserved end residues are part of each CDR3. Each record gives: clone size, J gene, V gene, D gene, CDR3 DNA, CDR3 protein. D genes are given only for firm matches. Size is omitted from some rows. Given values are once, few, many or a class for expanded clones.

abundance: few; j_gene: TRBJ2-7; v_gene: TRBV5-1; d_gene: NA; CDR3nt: TGCGCCAGCAGCTCGTTTGGTAGCACCTACGAGCAGTACTTC; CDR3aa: CASSSFGSTYEQYF
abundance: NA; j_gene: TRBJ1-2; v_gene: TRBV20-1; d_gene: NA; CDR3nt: TGCAGTGCTAGTGCGGGAGACTATGGCTACACCTTC; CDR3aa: CSASAGDYGYTF
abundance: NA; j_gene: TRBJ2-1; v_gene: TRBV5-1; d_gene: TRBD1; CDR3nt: TGCGCCAGCAGCTTAGGGGGCTATGAGCAGTTCTTC; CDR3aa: CASSLGGYEQFF
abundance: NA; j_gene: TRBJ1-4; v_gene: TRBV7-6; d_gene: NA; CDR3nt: TGTGCCAGCAGAGGAGGAACTAATGAAAAACTGTTTTTT; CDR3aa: CASRGGTNEKLFF
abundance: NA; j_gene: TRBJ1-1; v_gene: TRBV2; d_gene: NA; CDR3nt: TGTGCCAGCAGCGGAACAGGGTTGGGGAACACTGAAGCTTTCTTT; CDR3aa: CASSGTGLGNTEAFF
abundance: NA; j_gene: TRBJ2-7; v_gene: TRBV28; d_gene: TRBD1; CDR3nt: TGTGCCAGCAGTTTACCCCGGACAGGGATGACCTACGAGCAGTACTTC; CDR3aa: CASSLPRTGMTYEQYF
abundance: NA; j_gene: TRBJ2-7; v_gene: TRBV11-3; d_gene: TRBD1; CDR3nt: TGTGCCAGCAGCGGGGCAGGGGGAAGCTACGAGCAGTACTTC; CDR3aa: CASSGAGGSYEQYF
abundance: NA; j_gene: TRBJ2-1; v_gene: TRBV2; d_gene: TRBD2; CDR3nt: TGTGCCACCCTGGGGGCTAGCGGGAGATATGAGCAGTTCTTC; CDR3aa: CATLGASGRYEQFF
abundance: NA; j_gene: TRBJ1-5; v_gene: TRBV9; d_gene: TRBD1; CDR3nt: TGTGCCAGCAGCGCTGGACAGGGGCGGTATCAGCCCCAGCATTTT; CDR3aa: CASSAGQGRYQPQHF
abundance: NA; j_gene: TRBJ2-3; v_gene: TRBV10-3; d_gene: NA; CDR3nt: TGTGCCATCAGCCTACAGGGACATCCGGCAGATACGCAGTATTTT; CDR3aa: CAISLQGHPADTQYF
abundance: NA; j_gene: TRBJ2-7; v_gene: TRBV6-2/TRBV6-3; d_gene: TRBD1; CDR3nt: TGTGCCAGCAGCCCAAGTTTGGACAGGGGAATAGGAACCTACGAGCAGTACTTC; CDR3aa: CASSPSLDRGIGTYEQYF
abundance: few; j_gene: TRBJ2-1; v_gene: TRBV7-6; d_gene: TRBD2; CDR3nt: TGTGCCAGCAGCTTAACGACTAGCGGGAGACCCTACAATGAGCAGTTCTTC; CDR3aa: CASSLTTSGRPYNEQFF
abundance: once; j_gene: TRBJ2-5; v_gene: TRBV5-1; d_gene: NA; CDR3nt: TGCGCCAGCAGCTTGGAGGGGCGAGAGACCCAGTACTTC; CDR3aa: CASSLEGRETQYF
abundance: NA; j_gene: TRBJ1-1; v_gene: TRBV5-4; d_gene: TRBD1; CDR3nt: TGTGCCGGCTCAAGACAGGGGGCGCAGAGCACTGAAGCTTTCTTT; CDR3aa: CAGSRQGAQSTEAFF
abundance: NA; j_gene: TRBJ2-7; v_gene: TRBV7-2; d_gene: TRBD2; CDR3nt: TGTGCCAGCAGCGGGAGGGCTAGGGGTTCGTACGAGCAGTACTTC; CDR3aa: CASSGRARGSYEQYF
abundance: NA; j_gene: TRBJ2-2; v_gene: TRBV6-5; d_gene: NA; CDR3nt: TGTGCCAGCAGTTATAACAGGAACACCGGGGAGCTGTTTTTT; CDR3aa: CASSYNRNTGELFF
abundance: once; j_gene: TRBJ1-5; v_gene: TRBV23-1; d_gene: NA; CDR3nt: TGCGCCAGCAGTCAAACCCGAGGCGGTAGCAATCAGCCCCAGCATTTT; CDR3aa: CASSQTRGGSNQPQHF
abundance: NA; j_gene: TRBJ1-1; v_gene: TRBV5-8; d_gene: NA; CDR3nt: TGTGCCAGCAGCTTGGATCCCGGGGGCACTGAAGCTTTCTTT; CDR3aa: CASSLDPGGTEAFF
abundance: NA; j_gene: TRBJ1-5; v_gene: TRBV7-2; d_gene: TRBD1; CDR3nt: TGTGCCAGCAGCGCTAATGGACAGGGGGCGCGTCAGCCCCAGCATTTT; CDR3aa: CASSANGQGARQPQHF
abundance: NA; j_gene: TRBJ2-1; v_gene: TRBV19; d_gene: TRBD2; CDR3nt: TGTGCCAGTAGTTGGGGACTAGCGGGAGGAAATGAGCAGTTCTTC; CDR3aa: CASSWGLAGGNEQFF
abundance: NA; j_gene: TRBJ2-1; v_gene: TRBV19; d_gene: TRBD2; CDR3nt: TGTGCCAGTAGTACCATAAACCCATACCTAGGACTAGCGGGAGGGCCCGTTCATGACAATGAGCAGTTCTTC; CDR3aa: CASSTINPYLGLAGGPVHDNEQFF
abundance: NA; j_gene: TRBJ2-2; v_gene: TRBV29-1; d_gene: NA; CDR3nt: TGCAGCGTTGAACCTTCCGGGACCGGGGAGCTGTTTTTT; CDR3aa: CSVEPSGTGELFF
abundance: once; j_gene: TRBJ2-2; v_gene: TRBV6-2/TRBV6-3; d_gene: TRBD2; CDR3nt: TGTGCCAGCAGTTCACCCCCGGGACTAGAGAACACCGGGGAGCTGTTTTTT; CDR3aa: CASSSPPGLENTGELFF
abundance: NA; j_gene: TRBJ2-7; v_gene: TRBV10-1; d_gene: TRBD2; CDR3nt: TGCGCCAGCAGTGATAGGACTAGCGGGCCCTACGAGCAGTACTTC; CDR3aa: CASSDRTSGPYEQYF
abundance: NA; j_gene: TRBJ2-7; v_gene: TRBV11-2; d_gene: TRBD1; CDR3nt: TGTGCCAGCAGCTGGGAAGGGACAGTTAACTACGAGCAGTACTTC; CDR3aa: CASSWEGTVNYEQYF
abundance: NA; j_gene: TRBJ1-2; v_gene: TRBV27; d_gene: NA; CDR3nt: TGTGCCAGCAGTTTATGGCAAGGGAGTTATGGCGGCTACACCTTC; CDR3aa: CASSLWQGSYGGYTF
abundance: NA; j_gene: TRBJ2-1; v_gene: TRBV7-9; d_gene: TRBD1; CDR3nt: TGTGCCAGCAGCTTTTCGGACAGGGGCGTCTACAATGAGCAGTTCTTC; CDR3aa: CASSFSDRGVYNEQFF
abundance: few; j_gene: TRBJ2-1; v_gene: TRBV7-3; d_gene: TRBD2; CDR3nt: TGTGCCAGCAGCCGGGACTACCGCAACGAGCAGTTCTTC; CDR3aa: CASSRDYRNEQFF
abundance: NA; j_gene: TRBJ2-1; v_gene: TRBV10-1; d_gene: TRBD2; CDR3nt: TGCGCCAGCAAGAATAAGCGACTAGCGGAATCTGAGCAGTTCTTC; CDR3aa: CASKNKRLAESEQFF
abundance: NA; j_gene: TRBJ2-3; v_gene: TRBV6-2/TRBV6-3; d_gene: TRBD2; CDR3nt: TGTGCCAGCAGTTACTTTCGACTAGCGGGGAGCACAGATACGCAGTATTTT; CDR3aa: CASSYFRLAGSTDTQYF
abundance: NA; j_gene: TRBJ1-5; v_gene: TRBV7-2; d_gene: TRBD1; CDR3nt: TGTGCCAGCACTCAGGGGGCGGGGACCGATCAGCCCCAGCATTTT; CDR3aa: CASTQGAGTDQPQHF
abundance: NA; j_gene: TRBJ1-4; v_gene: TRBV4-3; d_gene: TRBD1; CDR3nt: TGCGCCAGCAGCCAAGATCACAGGGGTTGGCTTGCGGTAGGGGAAAAACTGTTTTTT; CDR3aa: CASSQDHRGWLAVGEKLFF
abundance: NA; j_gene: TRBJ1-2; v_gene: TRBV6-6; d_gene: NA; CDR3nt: TGTGCCAGCACGCCAGGGGTAAATGGCTACACCTTC; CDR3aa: CASTPGVNGYTF
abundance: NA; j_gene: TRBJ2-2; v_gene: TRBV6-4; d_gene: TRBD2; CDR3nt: TGTGCCAGCAGTCCGCAAAGCGGGAGCGGAACCGGGGAGCTGTTTTTT; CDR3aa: CASSPQSGSGTGELFF
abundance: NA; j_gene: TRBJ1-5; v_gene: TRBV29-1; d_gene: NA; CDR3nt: TGCAGCGTTGAAGAGGGGAGGCCCCAGCATTTT; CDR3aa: CSVEEGRPQHF
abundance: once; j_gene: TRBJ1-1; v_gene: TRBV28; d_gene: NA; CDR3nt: TGTGCCAGCAGACGGGAGGGGGGTTTAATTGATGAAGCTTTCTTT; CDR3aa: CASRREGGLIDEAFF
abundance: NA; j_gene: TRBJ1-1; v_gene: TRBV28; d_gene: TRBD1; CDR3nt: TGTGCCAGCAGGACGCAGGGGGCGCGGAGTATTGAAGCTTTCTTT; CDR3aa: CASRTQGARSIEAFF
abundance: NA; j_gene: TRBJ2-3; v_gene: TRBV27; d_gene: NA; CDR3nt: TGTGCCAGCAGTTTTAACCCCCGGGATACGCAGTATTTT; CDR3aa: CASSFNPRDTQYF
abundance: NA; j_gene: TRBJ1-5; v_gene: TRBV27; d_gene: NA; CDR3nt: TGTGCCAGCAGTTTATGGGCAGGGGCTCTCCAGCCCCAGCATTTT; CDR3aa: CASSLWAGALQPQHF
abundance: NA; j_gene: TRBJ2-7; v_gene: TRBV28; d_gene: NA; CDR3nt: TGTGCCAGCAGTCCTGGGGCTTACGAGCAGTACTTC; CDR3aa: CASSPGAYEQYF
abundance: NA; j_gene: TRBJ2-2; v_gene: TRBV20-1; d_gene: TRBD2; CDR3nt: TGCAGTGCTAGTTTAGCGGGGAACACCGGGGAGCTGTTTTTT; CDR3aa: CSASLAGNTGELFF
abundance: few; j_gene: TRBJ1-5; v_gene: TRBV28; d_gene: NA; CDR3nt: TGTGCCAGCAGTTTAGGATGGGGCGATAGCAATCAGCCCCAGCATTTT; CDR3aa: CASSLGWGDSNQPQHF
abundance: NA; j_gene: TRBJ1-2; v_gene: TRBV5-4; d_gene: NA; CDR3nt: TGTGCCAGCAGCTTGACAGAAAACTATGGCTACACCTTC; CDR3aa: CASSLTENYGYTF
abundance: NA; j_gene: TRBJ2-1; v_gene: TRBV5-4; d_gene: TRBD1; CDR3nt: TGTGCCAGCAGCTTGCATGCTGGGACAGGAGGGTACAATGAGCAGTTCTTC; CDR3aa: CASSLHAGTGGYNEQFF
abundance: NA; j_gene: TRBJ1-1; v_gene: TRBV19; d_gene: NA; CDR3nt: TGTGCCAGTAGCTTACCGGGGGGGAACACTGAAGCTTTCTTT; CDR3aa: CASSLPGGNTEAFF
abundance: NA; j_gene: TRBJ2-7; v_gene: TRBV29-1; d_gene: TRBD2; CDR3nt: TGCAGCGTGCAAGTGACTAGCGGATCCTACGAGCAGTACTTC; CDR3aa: CSVQVTSGSYEQYF
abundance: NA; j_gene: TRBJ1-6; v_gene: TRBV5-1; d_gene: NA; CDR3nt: TGCGCCAGGTGGCCACGCCCAACAGAAATTAATTCACCCCTCCACTTT; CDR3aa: CARWPRPTEINSPLHF
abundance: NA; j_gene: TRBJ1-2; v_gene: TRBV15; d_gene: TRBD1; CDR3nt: TGTGCCATACGTGTGATTCAGGGGGCGGTCTATGGCTACACCTTC; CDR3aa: CAIRVIQGAVYGYTF
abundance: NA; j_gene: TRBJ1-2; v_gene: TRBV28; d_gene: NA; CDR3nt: TGTGCCAGCAGTTTCCCACTGTATGGCTACACCTTC; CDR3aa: CASSFPLYGYTF